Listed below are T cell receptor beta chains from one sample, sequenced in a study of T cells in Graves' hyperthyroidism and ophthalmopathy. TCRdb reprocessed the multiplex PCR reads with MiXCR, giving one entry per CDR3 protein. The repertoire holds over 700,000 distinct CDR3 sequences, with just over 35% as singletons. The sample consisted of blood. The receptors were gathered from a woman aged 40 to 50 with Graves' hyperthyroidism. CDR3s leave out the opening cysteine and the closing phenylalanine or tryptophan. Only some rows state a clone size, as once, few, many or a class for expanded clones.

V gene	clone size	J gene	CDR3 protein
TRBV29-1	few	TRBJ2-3	SAKGLADSTDTQY
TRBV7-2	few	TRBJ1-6	ASRGQGRTPLH
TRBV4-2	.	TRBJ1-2	ASSQTGLSNYGYT
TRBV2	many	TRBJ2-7	ASSVETGSYEQY
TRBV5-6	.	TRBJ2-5	ASTLGQQETQY
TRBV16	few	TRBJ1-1	ASSQSEGMNTEAF
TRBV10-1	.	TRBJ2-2	ASSVHSAGEPF
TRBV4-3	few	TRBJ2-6	ASSQEAAGANVLT
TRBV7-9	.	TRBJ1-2	ASSFLDRGGSWGYT
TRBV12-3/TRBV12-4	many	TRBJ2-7	ASSLLGGAEQY
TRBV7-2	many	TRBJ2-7	ASSSKSRGWDEQY